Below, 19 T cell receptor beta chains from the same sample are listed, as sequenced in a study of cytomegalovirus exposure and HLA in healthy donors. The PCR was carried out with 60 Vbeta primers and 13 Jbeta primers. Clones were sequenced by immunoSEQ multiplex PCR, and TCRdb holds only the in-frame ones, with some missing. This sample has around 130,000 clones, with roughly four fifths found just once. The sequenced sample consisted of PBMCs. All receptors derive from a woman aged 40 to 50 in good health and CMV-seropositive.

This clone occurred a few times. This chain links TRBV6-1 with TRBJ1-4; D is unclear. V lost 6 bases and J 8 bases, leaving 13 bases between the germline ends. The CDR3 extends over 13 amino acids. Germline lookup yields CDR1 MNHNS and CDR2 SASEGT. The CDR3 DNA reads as TGTGCCAGCAGAGGACTAAATGGAGAAAAACTGTTTTTT. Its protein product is CASRGLNGEKLFF.

The CDR3 loop is CASSLRTVYSNQPQHF. CDR3 DNA sequence: TGTGCCAGCAGCTTACGGACAGTTTATAGCAATCAGCCCCAGCATTTT. The chain is built from TRBV7-2 and TRBJ1-5; possibly TRBD1 for D (6 bases). The CDR3 has 16 amino acids. Germline values: CDR1 SGHTA, CDR2 FQGNSA. Trimming left V 2 bases short and J 0 bases short, with 11 bases between.

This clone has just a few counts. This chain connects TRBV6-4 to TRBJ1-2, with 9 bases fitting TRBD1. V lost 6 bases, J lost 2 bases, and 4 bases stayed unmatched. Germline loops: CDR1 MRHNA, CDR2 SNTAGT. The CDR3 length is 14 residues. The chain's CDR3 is CASSDGQGNYGYTF. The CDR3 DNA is TGTGCCAGCAGCGACGGACAGGGGAACTATGGCTACACCTTC.

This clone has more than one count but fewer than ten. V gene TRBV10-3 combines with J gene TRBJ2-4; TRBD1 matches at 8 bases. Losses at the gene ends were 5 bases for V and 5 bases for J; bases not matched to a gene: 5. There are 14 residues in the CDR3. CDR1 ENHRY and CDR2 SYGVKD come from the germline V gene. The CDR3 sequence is CAISQTGDENIQYF. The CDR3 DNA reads TGTGCCATCAGTCAGACAGGGGACGAAAACATTCAGTACTTC.

The CDR3 region is CASSRTVNTGELFF. The CDR3 DNA sequence: TGTGCCAGCAGTAGAACCGTGAACACCGGGGAGCTGTTTTTT. This chain connects TRBV7-3 to TRBJ2-2; no reliable D call. Trimming took off 6 bases at V and 1 base at J, with 9 bases between the two ends. This CDR3 spans 14 amino acids. Germline-derived CDR1 and CDR2 are SGHTA and FQGTGA.

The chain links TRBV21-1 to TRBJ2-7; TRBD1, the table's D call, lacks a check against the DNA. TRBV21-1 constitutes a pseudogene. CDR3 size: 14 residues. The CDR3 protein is CASSNGTGGAEQYF. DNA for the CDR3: TGTGCCAGCAGCAACGGGACAGGCGGCGCCGAGCAGTACTTC.

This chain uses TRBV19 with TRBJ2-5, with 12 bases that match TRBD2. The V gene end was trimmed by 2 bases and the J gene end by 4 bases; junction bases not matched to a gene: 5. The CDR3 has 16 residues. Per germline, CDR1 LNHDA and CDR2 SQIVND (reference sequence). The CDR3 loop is CASSILASGGVETQYF. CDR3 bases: TGTGCCAGTAGTATACTGGCTAGCGGGGGGGTAGAGACCCAGTACTTC.

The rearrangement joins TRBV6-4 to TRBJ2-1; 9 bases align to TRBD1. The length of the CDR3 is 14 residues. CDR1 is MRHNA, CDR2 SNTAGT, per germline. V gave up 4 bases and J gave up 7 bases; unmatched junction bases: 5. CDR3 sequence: CASSGGQGWNEQFF. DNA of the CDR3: TGTGCCAGCAGTGGGGGACAGGGTTGGAATGAGCAGTTCTTC.

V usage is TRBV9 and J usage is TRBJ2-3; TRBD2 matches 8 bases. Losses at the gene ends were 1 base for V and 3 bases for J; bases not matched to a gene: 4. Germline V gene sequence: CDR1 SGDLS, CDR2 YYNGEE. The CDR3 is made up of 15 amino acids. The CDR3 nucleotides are TGTGCCAGCAGCGTAACCGCGGGGGGAACAGATACGCAGTATTTT. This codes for CASSVTAGGTDTQYF.

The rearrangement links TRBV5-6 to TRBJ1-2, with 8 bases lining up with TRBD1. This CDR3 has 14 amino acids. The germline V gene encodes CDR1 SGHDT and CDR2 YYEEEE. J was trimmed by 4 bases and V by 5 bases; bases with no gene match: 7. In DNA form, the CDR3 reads TGTGCCAGCAGAACTGGGACAGGCTTCTATGGCTACACCTTC. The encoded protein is CASRTGTGFYGYTF.

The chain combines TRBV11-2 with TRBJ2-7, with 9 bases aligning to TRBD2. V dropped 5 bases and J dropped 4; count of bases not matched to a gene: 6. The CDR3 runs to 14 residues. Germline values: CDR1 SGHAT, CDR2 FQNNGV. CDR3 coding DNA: TGTGCCAGCAGCACGGGACTAGCTGAATACGAGCAGTACTTC. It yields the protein CASSTGLAEYEQYF.

The chain's CDR3 is CASRQPLAKGDTQYF. Written as DNA, the CDR3 is TGTGCCAGCAGACAACCGCTAGCGAAGGGGGATACGCAGTATTTT. The rearrangement links TRBV2 to TRBJ2-3; a weak D match, TRBD2 (6 bases). In germline, CDR1 is SNHLY, CDR2 FYNNEI. This CDR3 is built from 15 residues. The germline V and J ends were trimmed by 6 bases and 6 bases, with 19 bases remaining between them.

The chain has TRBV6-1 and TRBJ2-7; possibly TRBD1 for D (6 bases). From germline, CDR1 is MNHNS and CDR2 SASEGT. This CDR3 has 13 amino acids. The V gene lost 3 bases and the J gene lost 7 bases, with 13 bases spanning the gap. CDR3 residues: CASSDRGSGEQYF. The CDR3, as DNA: TGTGCCAGCAGTGACAGGGGCTCGGGTGAGCAGTACTTC.

In DNA, the CDR3 is TGTGCCAGCAGCGTAGTACCGGGGGGGGACCGGGTGGAGCAGTACTTC. This sequence encodes CASSVVPGGDRVEQYF. V is TRBV9 and J is TRBJ2-7; TRBD2 matches at 8 bases. The CDR3 is made up of 16 amino acids. The germline V gene has CDR1 SGDLS and CDR2 YYNGEE. V shed 0 bases, J shed 7 bases, and the junction held 12 bases outside the gene matches.

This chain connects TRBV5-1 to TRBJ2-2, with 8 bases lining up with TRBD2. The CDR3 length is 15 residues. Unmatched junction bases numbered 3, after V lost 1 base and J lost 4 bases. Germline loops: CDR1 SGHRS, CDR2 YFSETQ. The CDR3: CASSLSAGGTGELFF. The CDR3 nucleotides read TGCGCCAGCAGCTTGTCCGCGGGAGGCACCGGGGAGCTGTTTTTT.

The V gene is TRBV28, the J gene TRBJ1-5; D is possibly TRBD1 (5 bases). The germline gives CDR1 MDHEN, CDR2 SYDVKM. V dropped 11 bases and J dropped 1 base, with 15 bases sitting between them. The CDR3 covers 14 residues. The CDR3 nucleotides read TGTGCCTACAACGACCGGGGGAGCAATCAGCCCCAGCATTTT. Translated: CAYNDRGSNQPQHF.

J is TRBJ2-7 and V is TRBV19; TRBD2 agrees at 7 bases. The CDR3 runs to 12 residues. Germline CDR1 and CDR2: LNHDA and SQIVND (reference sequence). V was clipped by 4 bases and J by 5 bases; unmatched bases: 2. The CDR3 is CASSTSGDEQYF. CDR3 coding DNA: TGTGCCAGTAGTACTAGCGGAGACGAGCAGTACTTC.

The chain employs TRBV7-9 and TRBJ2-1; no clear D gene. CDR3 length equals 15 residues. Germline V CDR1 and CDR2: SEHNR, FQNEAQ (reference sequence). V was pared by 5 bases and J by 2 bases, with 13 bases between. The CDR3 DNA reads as TGTGCCAGCAGCCAAGCCCTAGGAGCCTACAATGAGCAGTTCTTC. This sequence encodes CASSQALGAYNEQFF.

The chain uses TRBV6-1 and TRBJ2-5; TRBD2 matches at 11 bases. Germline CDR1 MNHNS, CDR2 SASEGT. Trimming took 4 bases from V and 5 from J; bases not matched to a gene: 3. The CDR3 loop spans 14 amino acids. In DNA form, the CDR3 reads TGTGCCAGCAGTGGACTAGCGGGACGGGAGACCCAGTACTTC. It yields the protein CASSGLAGRETQYF.